These 21 T cell receptor beta chains were sequenced from one sample in a study of CD8+CD57+ T cells in acquired aplastic anemia. According to the study, genomic DNA was the template for TCR beta VDJ and CDR3 profiling. TCRdb independently ran MiXCR on the reads; one entry per CDR3 protein. The sample has approximately 200,000 distinct CDR3 sequences; over 60% are singletons. The sample consisted of sorted CD4+, CD8+, or CD8+CD57+ T cells (not recorded which) from PBMCs. The receptors originated from a human donor in good health.

The CDR3 DNA follows: TGTGCCACCAGTGACGTGACTAGCGGGGATGAGCAGTTCTTC. Its protein is CATSDVTSGDEQFF. This chain connects TRBV24-1 to TRBJ2-1; 11 bases are a match to TRBD2. This CDR3 region has 14 residues. V lost 4 bases to trimming and J lost 8 bases; unmatched junction nucleotides: 3. Germline V gives CDR1 KGHDR, CDR2 SFDVKD.

The chain has TRBV5-1 and TRBJ1-1; 10 bases match TRBD1. Germline values: CDR1 SGHRS, CDR2 YFSETQ. The CDR3 covers 19 residues. J was trimmed by 0 bases and V by 6 bases; bases with no gene match: 17. This CDR3 is CASNIGFPGTGAMNTEAFF. DNA of the CDR3: TGCGCCAGCAACATTGGGTTCCCAGGGACAGGGGCGATGAACACTGAAGCTTTCTTT.

J is TRBJ2-2 and V is TRBV20-1; the D gene is possibly TRBD2 (7 bases). This CDR3 has 12 residues. Germline V gives CDR1 DFQATT, CDR2 SNEGSKA (reference sequence). With 3 bases removed from V and 8 bases from J, the gap between germline ends came to 10 bases. CDR3 bases: TGCAGTGCTAGTAGGGGGGGAGGGGAGCTGTTTTTT. Protein: CSASRGGGELFF.

The chain combines TRBV7-9 with TRBJ1-1; 9 bases map to TRBD1. The CDR3 consists of 13 residues. V was pared by 5 bases and J by 3 bases, with 1 base of the junction left unmatched. Germline V CDR1 and CDR2: SEHNR, FQNEAQ (reference sequence). CDR3 sequence (DNA): TGTGCCAGCAGCCGACAGGGGGACACTGAAGCTTTCTTT. It translates to CASSRQGDTEAFF.

The genes are TRBV20-1 and TRBJ2-1; 10 bases are shared with TRBD1. The ends lost 6 bases at V and 6 bases at J; junction bases unmatched: 2. The CDR3 extends over 12 amino acids. Germline V CDR1 and CDR2: DFQATT, SNEGSKA (reference sequence). The DNA of the CDR3 is TGCAGTGCGCGGACAGGGGGCAATGAGCAGTTCTTC. Translated, it gives CSARTGGNEQFF.

This chain joins TRBV24-1 and TRBJ1-5; 9 bases fit TRBD1. The CDR3 has 15 amino acids. Losses at the gene ends were 12 bases for V and 4 bases for J; bases not matched to a gene: 12. The germline gives CDR1 KGHDR, CDR2 SFDVKD. The CDR3 is CASLRGDRDNQPQHF. In DNA form, the CDR3 reads TGTGCCTCCTTGCGGGGGGACAGGGATAATCAGCCCCAGCATTTT.

V is TRBV19 and J is TRBJ1-3; a weak D match, TRBD1 (5 bases). The CDR3 extends over 17 amino acids. Germline CDR1 and CDR2: LNHDA and SQIVND (reference sequence). Trimming shortened V by 3 bases and J by 4 bases, and 19 bases separated the two germline ends. CDR3 amino acids: CASSMGNLGQIGNTIYF. CDR3 bases: TGTGCCAGTAGTATGGGTAATCTGGGGCAAATCGGAAACACCATATATTTT.

The chain combines TRBV7-9 with TRBJ2-7, with TRBD2 identical over 7 bases. From germline, CDR1 is SEHNR and CDR2 FQNEAQ (reference sequence). Trimming at V came to 3 bases and at J to 4 bases, leaving 9 bases not matched to a gene. This CDR3 has 15 amino acids. The chain's CDR3 is CASSFSGGRLYEQYF. CDR3 DNA sequence: TGTGCCAGCAGCTTTTCCGGGGGGAGGTTGTACGAGCAGTACTTC.

Here the CDR3 reads CASSLGWGGEGNEQFF. CDR3 coding DNA: TGTGCCAGCAGCTTAGGCTGGGGGGGCGAGGGAAATGAGCAGTTCTTC. The rearrangement joins TRBV13 to TRBJ2-1, with D possibly being TRBD2 (7 bases). In germline, CDR1 is PRHDT, CDR2 FYEKMQ (reference sequence). This CDR3 has 16 residues. V lost 0 bases, J lost 7 bases, and 16 bases lay in between.

This clonotype was observed many times. This chain joins TRBV6-5 and TRBJ1-1, with D perhaps matching TRBD1 (6 bases). Germline V gene lookup returns CDR1 MNHEY and CDR2 SVGAGI. V was clipped by 7 bases and J by 5 bases, with 17 bases between them. The CDR3 sequence is 14 residues long. CDR3 DNA: TGTGCCAGCACCTTACAGGGAGGAGGGACTGAAGCTTTCTTT. Protein sequence: CASTLQGGGTEAFF.

The chain couples TRBV2 to TRBJ2-1; a possible D gene is TRBD2 (6 bases). The CDR3 contains 14 residues. V was shortened by 3 bases and J by 6 bases, with 12 bases between the two germline ends. Germline CDR1 is SNHLY and CDR2 is FYNNEI. CDR3 in DNA: TGTGCCAGCAGTGACCGGACTACCCTCAATGAGCAGTTCTTC. Translating gives CASSDRTTLNEQFF.

In this sample, this clonotype turned up a few times. This chain connects TRBV7-9 to TRBJ2-1; 10 positions agree with TRBD2. V was clipped by 6 bases and J by 0 bases; unmatched bases: 2. Looked up from germline, CDR1 is SEHNR and CDR2 is FQNEAQ (reference sequence). The CDR3 loop spans 15 amino acids. The CDR3 region has the DNA TGTGCCAGCAGGGGACTAGCGACCTCCTACAATGAGCAGTTCTTC. It encodes CASRGLATSYNEQFF. The entire variable domain, with the rest obtained from reference TRBV7-9 and TRBJ2-1, is as follows: DTGVSQNPRHKITKRGQNVTFRCDPISEHNRLYWYRQTLGQGPEFLTYFQNEAQLEKSRLLSDRFSAERPKGSFSTLEIQRTEQGDSAMYLCASRGLATSYNEQFFGPGTRLTVL.

The gene calls are TRBV25-1 and TRBJ2-7, with TRBD2 matching over 15 bases. This CDR3 has 16 amino acids. Germline V gene sequence: CDR1 MGHDK, CDR2 SYGVNS. V shed 7 bases and J 3 bases; nucleotides not matched to a gene: 7. CDR3 bases: TGTGCCAGCACCGGGACTAGCGGGGGGAAACTCTACGAGCAGTACTTC. Translation: CASTGTSGGKLYEQYF.

With regard to this clonotype: This CDR3 is missing its conserved last phenylalanine or tryptophan, likely due to a read error. This chain joins TRBV19 and TRBJ2-7; D is ambiguous. The germline V gene has CDR1 LNHDA and CDR2 SQIVND (reference sequence). The CDR3 is made up of 13 amino acids. The V and J ends lost 3 bases and 2 bases respectively, with 8 bases between them. The CDR3 DNA reads as TGTGCCAGTAGTATGGAAGTAGCCTACGAGCAGTACCTT. This gives the protein CASSMEVAYEQYL.

The gene calls are TRBV7-3 and TRBJ1-2; TRBD1 is a possible D gene (5 bases). Germline CDR1 is SGHTA and CDR2 is FQGTGA. Trimming removed 7 bases at V and 7 bases at J, with 19 bases between. The CDR3 runs to 14 residues. The CDR3: CASTPGEGFTGYTF. The CDR3 DNA reads as TGTGCCAGCACTCCGGGGGAGGGATTCACTGGCTACACCTTC.

This clonotype was seen more than once but under ten times. The rearrangement joins TRBV5-1 to TRBJ1-3, with 10 bases aligning to TRBD1. The length of the CDR3 is 15 residues. CDR1 and CDR2 (germline): SGHRS, YFSETQ. Trimming cost V 3 bases and J 6 bases; bases outside gene matches: 6. The CDR3 reads CASSSGQGIVNTIYF. CDR3 coding DNA: TGCGCCAGCAGCTCGGGACAGGGGATCGTAAACACCATATATTTT.

The gene calls are TRBV24-1 and TRBJ2-5, with 12 bases that match TRBD2. The germline V gene has CDR1 KGHDR and CDR2 SFDVKD. The CDR3 length is 15 residues. Unmatched junction bases numbered 0, after V lost 3 bases and J lost 2 bases. Here the CDR3 reads CATSDGTSGQETQYF. The CDR3 DNA reads TGTGCCACCAGTGATGGGACTAGCGGGCAAGAGACCCAGTACTTC.

Comment on this clonotype: The junction and the germline gene differ at one end; a read error may be behind it. The chain employs TRBV7-3 and TRBJ2-7, with 9 bases identical to TRBD2. The CDR3 loop spans 15 amino acids. Germline CDR1 SGHTA, CDR2 FQGTGA. The DNA for the CDR3 is TGTGCCAGCAGCTATGCGGGGGGGAGCTCCTACGAGCGGTACTTC. As protein: CASSYAGGSSYERYF.

This clonotype has just one count. The chain uses TRBV5-1 and TRBJ2-7, with unresolved D. Germline CDR1 SGHRS, CDR2 YFSETQ. The CDR3 contains 12 residues. Trimming removed 0 bases at V and 5 bases at J, with 6 bases between. The CDR3 reads CASSLVAHEQYF. CDR3 DNA: TGCGCCAGCAGCTTGGTTGCGCACGAGCAGTACTTC. The full variable domain, with the rest looked up from reference TRBV5-1 and TRBJ2-7, is KAGVTQTPRYLIKTRGQQVTLSCSPISGHRSVSWYQQTPGQGLQFLFEYFSETQRNKGNFPGRFSGRQFSNSRSEMNVSTLELGDSALYLCASSLVAHEQYFGPGTRLTVT.

The V gene is TRBV27, the J gene TRBJ2-1; 7 bases match TRBD2. Germline V gene sequence: CDR1 MNHEY, CDR2 SMNVEV (reference sequence). The CDR3 length is 17 residues. With V trimmed by 4 bases and J by 1 base, 10 bases remained unmatched. The CDR3 loop reads CASSSASGPASYNEQFF. The CDR3 nucleotides read TGTGCCAGCAGTTCGGCTAGCGGACCCGCTTCCTACAATGAGCAGTTCTTC.

J is TRBJ2-1 and V is TRBV15; perhaps TRBD1 as D (6 bases). This CDR3 contains 12 residues. The germline V and J ends were trimmed by 5 bases and 9 bases, with 11 bases remaining between them. CDR1 and CDR2 from the germline V gene are LNHNV and YYDKDF (reference sequence). CDR3 region: CATSGVRGEQFF. CDR3 sequence (DNA): TGTGCCACCAGCGGGGTCAGGGGTGAGCAGTTCTTC.